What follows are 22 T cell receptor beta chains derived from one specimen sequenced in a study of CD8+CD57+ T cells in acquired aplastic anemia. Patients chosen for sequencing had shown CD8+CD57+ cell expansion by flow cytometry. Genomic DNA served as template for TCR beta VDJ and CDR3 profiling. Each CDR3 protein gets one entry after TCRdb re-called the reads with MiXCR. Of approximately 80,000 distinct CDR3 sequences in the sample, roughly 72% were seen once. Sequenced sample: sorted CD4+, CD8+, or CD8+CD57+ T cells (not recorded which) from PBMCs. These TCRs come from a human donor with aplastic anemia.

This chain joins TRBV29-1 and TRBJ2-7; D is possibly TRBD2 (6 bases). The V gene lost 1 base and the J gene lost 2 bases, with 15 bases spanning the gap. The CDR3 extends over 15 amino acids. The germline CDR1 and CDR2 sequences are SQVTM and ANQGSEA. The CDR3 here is CSVEGPGGLPYEQYF. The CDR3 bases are TGCAGCGTTGAAGGGCCTGGAGGGCTCCCCTACGAGCAGTACTTC.

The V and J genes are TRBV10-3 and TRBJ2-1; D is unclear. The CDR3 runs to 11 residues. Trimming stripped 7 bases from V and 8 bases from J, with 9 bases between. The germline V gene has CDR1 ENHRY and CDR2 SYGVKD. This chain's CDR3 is CAITGGDEQFF. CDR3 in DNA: TGTGCCATCACGGGCGGAGATGAGCAGTTCTTC.

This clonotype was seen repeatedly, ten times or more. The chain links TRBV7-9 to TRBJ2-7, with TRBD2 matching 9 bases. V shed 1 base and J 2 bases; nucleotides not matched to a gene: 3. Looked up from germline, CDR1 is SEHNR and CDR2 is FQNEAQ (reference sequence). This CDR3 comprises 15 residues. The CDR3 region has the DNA TGTGCCAGCAGCTTAGACCCTAGCGGGACCTACGAGCAGTACTTC. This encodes CASSLDPSGTYEQYF.

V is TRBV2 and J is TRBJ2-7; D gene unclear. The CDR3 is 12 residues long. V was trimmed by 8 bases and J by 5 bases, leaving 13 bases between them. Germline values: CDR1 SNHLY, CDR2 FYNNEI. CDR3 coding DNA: TGTGCCAGCCGCGAGCAAGGACACGAGCAGTACTTC. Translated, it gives CASREQGHEQYF.

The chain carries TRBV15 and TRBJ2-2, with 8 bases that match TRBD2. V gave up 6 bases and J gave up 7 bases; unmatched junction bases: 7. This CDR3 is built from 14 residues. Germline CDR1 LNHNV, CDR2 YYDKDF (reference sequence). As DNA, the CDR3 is TGTGCCACCAGGGGTAGCGGGGTGAGCGGGGAGCTGTTTTTT. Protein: CATRGSGVSGELFF.

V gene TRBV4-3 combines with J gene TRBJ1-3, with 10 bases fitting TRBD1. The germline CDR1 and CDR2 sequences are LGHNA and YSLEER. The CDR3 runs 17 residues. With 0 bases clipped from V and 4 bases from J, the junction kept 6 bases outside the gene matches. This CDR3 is CASSQEWGQGIGNTIYF. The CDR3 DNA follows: TGCGCCAGCAGCCAAGAATGGGGACAGGGGATAGGAAACACCATATATTTT.

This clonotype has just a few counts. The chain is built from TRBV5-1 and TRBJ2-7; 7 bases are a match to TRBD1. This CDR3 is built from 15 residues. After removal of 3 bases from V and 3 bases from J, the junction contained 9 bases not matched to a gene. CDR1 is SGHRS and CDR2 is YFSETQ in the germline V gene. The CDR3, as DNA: TGCGCCAGCAGCTCCAAACAGGGGTGGGACTACGAGCAGTACTTC. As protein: CASSSKQGWDYEQYF.

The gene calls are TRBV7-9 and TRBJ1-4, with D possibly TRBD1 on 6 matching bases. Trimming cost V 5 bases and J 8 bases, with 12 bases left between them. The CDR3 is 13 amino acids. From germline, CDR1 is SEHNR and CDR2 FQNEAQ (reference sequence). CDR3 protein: CASSPQGWEKLFF. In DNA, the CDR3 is TGTGCCAGCAGCCCACAGGGTTGGGAAAAACTGTTTTTT.

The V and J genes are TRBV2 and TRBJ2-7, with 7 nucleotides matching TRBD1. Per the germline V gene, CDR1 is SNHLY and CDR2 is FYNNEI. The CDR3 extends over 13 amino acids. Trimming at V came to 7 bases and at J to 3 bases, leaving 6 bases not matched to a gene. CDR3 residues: CASTPRTGYEQYF. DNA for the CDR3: TGTGCCAGCACCCCTAGGACAGGCTACGAGCAGTACTTC.

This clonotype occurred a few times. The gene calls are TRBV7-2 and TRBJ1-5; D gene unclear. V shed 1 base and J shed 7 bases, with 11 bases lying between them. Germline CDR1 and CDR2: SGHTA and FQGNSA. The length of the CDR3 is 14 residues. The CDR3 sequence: CASSLGDVGQPQHF. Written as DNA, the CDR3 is TGTGCCAGCAGCTTAGGGGATGTCGGGCAGCCCCAGCATTTT.

The CDR3 spells CASSSGQILTDTQYF. CDR3 DNA: TGTGCCAGCAGCTCAGGACAGATCCTCACAGATACGCAGTATTTT. This chain links TRBV13 with TRBJ2-3, with D possibly TRBD1 on 6 matching bases. Trimming shortened V by 4 bases and J by 2 bases, and 13 bases separated the two germline ends. Germline-derived CDR1 and CDR2 are PRHDT and FYEKMQ (reference sequence). The CDR3 runs to 15 residues.

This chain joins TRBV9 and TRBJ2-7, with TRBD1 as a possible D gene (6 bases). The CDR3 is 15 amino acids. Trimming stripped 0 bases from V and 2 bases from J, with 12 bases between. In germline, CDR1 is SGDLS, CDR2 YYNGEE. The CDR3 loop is CASSVADSPTYEQYF. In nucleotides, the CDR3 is TGTGCCAGCAGCGTAGCGGACAGCCCGACCTACGAGCAGTACTTC.

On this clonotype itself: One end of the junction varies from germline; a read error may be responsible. The CDR3 DNA reads as TGTGCCAGCAGCGCCGGGACTCCCACCTACAATGAGCAGCTCTTC. Translating it yields CASSAGTPTYNEQLF. V and J are TRBV11-1 and TRBJ2-1, with D maybe TRBD2 (6 bases). CDR3 length: 15 residues. The germline V gene encodes CDR1 SGHAT and CDR2 FQDESV (reference sequence).

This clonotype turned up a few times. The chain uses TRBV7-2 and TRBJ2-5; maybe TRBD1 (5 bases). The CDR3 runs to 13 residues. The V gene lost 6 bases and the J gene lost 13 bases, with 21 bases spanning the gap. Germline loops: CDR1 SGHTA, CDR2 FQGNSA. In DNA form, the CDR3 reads TGTGCCAGCAGTTCCCCTTTGGACACCGCGATGTACTTC. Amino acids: CASSSPLDTAMYF.

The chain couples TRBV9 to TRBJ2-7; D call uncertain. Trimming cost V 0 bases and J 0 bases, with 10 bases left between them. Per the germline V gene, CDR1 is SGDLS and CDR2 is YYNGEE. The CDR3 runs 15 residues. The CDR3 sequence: CASSVGSADSYEQYF. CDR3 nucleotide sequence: TGTGCCAGCAGCGTAGGGTCTGCCGACTCCTACGAGCAGTACTTC.

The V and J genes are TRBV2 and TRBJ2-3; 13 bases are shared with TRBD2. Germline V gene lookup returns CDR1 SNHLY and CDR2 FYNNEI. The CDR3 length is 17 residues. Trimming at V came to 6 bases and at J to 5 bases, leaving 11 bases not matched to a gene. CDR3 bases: TGTGCCAGCAGCGTACTAGCGGGGGGGCTTCGGGTAGATACGCAGTATTTT. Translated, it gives CASSVLAGGLRVDTQYF.

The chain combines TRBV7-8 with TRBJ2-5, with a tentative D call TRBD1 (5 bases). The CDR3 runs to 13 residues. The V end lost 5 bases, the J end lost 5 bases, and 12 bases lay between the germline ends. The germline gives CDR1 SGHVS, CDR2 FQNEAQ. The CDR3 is CASSPGRPETQYF. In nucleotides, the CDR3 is TGTGCCAGCAGCCCAGGGCGTCCCGAGACCCAGTACTTC.

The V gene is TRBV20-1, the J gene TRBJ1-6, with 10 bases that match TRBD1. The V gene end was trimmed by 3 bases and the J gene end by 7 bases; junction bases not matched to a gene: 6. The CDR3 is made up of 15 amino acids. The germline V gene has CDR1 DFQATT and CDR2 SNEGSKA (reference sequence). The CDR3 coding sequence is TGCAGTGCTAGGGTACCGGGACAGGGGAATTCACCCCTCCACTTT. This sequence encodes CSARVPGQGNSPLHF.

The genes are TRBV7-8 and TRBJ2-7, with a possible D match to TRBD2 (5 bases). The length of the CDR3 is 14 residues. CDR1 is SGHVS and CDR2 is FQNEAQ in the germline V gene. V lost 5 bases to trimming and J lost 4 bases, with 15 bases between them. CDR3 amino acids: CASSHSRVGYEQYF. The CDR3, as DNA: TGTGCCAGCAGCCACTCGAGGGTGGGTTACGAGCAGTACTTC.

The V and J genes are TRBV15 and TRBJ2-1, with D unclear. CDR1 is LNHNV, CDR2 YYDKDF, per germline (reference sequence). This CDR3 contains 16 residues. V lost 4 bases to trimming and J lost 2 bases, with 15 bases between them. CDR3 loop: CATSKHGQEPYNEQFF. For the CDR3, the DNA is TGTGCCACCAGCAAACACGGGCAGGAACCCTACAATGAGCAGTTCTTC.

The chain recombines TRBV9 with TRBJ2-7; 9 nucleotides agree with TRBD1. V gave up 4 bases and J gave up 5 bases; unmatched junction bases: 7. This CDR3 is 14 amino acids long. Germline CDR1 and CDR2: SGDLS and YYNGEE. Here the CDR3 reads CASSLRTGDDEQYF. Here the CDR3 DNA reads TGTGCCAGCAGCTTGAGGACAGGGGACGACGAGCAGTACTTC.

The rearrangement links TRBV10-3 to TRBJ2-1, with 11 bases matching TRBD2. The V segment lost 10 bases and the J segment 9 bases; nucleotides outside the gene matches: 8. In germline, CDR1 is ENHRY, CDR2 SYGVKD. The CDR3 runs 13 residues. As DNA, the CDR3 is TGTGCCACCCAGGGACTAGCGGACAGTGAGCAGTTCTTC. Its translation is CATQGLADSEQFF.